This TCR beta chain is from a study of cytomegalovirus exposure and HLA in healthy donors. Broader study findings: Most TCR beta V segments were productive about 87% or about 30% of the time in an earlier analysis. The listing of 150 or so TCR beta chains classed them as cytomegalovirus-associated. Specific recognition of CMV antigens was confirmed in vitro for a few chains (all CMV-associated). For most TCR sequences rarity was the rule, although some public TCRs occurred in many donors.

In the PCR, 60 Vbeta and 13 Jbeta primers were used. Assay used: immunoSEQ multiplex PCR; TCRdb lists only in-frame clones, some missing. The repertoire table contains under 90,000 clones. Trimming at V came to 6 bases and at J to 2 bases, leaving 4 bases not matched to a gene. The germline V gene has CDR1 LNHDA and CDR2 SQIVND (reference sequence). The CDR3 has 13 residues. With respect to this clone: Its antigen is currently unknown.

The sequence came from a man aged 50 to 59 in good health and CMV-seropositive. V and J are TRBV19 and TRBJ2-7, with 7 bases matching TRBD1. Source material: PBMCs. The CDR3, as DNA: TGTGCCAGTAGCCCCGGGACAGCCTACGAGCAGTACTTC. It yields the protein CASSPGTAYEQYF.